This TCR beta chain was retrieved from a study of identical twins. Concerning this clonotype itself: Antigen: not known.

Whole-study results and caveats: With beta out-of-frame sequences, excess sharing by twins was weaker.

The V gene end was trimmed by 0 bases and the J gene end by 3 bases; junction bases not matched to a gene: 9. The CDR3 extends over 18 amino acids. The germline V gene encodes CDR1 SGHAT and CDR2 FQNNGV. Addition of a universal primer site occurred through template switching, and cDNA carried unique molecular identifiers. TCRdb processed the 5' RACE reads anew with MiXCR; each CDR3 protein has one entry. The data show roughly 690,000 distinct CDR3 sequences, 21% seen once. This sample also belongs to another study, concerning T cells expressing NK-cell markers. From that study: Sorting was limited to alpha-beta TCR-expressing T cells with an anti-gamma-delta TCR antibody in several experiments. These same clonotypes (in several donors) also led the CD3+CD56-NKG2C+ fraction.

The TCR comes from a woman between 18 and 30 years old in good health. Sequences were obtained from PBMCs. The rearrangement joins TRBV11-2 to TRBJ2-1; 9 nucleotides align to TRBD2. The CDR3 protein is CASSLDRVAGVGYNEQFF. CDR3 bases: TGTGCCAGCAGCTTAGATCGGGTAGCGGGAGTCGGCTACAATGAGCAGTTCTTC. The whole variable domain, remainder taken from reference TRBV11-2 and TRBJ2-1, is EAGVAQSPRYKIIEKRQSVAFWCNPISGHATLYWYQQILGQGPKLLIQFQNNGVVDDSQLPKDRFSAERLKGVDSTLKIQPAKLEDSAVYLCASSLDRVAGVGYNEQFFGPGTRLTVL.